The 28 T cell receptor beta chains listed next were all sequenced from one sample in a study of T cells in women clearing cervical HPV infection. TCRdb's copy holds only in-frame clones and misses some; the assay was immunoSEQ multiplex PCR. This repertoire includes over 10,000 clones. The sample was blood buffy coat. Source of these receptors: a woman between 18 and 70 years old with a cervical HPV16 infection that either progressed to CIN3+ or cleared (not recorded which).

For this clone: The read is 3 residues too short to cover the CDR3 end, so that end is filled in from the germline J gene. The genes are TRBV7-2 and TRBJ1-6, with D possibly TRBD1 on 5 matching bases. Trimming removed 3 bases at V and 6 bases at J, with 9 bases between. The CDR3 is made up of 14 amino acids. Germline V CDR1 and CDR2: SGHTA, FQGNSA. CDR3 in amino acids: CASSLGGFNSPLHF. The CDR3 DNA, read in part, is TGTGCCAGCAGCTTGGGGGGGTTTAATTCACCC.

Measured by frequency, this clone is medium-sized (0.01 to 0.1%). The CDR3: CASSLEGQETQYF. CDR3 DNA (partial): TGCGCCAGCAGCTTGGAGGGCCAAGAGACC. This rearrangement joins TRBV5-1 to TRBJ2-5; no definite D call. The CDR3 end is not reached by the read, which stops 3 residues before it; the germline J gene fills it in. CDR1 and CDR2 (germline): SGHRS, YFSETQ. Trimming shortened V by 0 bases and J by 1 base, and 4 bases separated the two germline ends. CDR3 length: 13 amino acids.

Comments on this clone: A read error may produce the germline difference seen at one junction end. From the germline J gene comes the end of the CDR3, since the read stops 3 residues before it. This rearrangement joins TRBV5-1 to TRBJ1-6; D gene ambiguous. The germline CDR1 and CDR2 sequences are SGHRS and YFSETQ. This CDR3 region has 12 residues. Partial CDR3 DNA: TGCGCCAGCGGCTTGGCGGAGGGCCCC. It specifies CASGLAEGP. The full CDR3 sequence reads CASGLAEGPLHF.

A note on this clone: The read falls 3 residues short of the CDR3 end, and the missing part is taken from the germline J gene. V and J are TRBV5-1 and TRBJ2-5; D gene unclear. The CDR3 spans 13 residues. The V end lost 0 bases, the J end lost 1 base, and 4 bases lay between the germline ends. Germline V gene lookup returns CDR1 SGHRS and CDR2 YFSETQ. The CDR3 loop reads CASSLGLQETQYF. CDR3 DNA (partial): TGCGCCAGCAGCTTGGGACTCCAAGAGACC.

In the case of this clone: The read ends 3 residues early relative to the CDR3; the germline J gene fills the gap. J is TRBJ2-7 and V is TRBV12-3 or TRBV12-4, with 9 positions matching TRBD1. The CDR3 loop spans 14 amino acids. Losses at the gene ends were 7 bases for V and 5 bases for J; bases not matched to a gene: 9. The covered CDR3 bases are TGTGCCAGCACCTCCGGGACAGGGTCGGACGAG. It codes for CASTSGTGSDE. The full CDR3 sequence reads CASTSGTGSDEQYF.

Comments on this clone: Read coverage stops 3 residues before the CDR3 terminus; the germline J gene supplies the remainder. This chain uses TRBV5-1 with TRBJ2-7, with TRBD1 matching over 7 bases. Trimming removed 3 bases from V and 0 bases from J; junction bases left unmatched: 12. In germline, CDR1 is SGHRS, CDR2 YFSETQ. CDR3 length equals 17 residues. CDR3 in amino acids: CASSSEGGLNLSYEQYF. CDR3 DNA (partial): TGCGCCAGCAGCTCGGAAGGGGGCCTCAACCTCTCCTACGAG.

Turning to this clone: The CDR3 extends 3 residues past the end of the read, so its final part is completed from the germline J gene. This chain uses TRBV7-9 with TRBJ2-7; D may be TRBD1 (6 bases). The ends were cut back, 5 bases at V and 5 bases at J, with 10 bases in the middle. Germline loops: CDR1 SEHNR, CDR2 FQNEAQ (reference sequence). CDR3 size: 12 residues. The sequenced CDR3 bases are TGTGCCAGCAGCCGCGCAGGGGACGAG. Its protein product is CASSRAGDE. The whole CDR3 protein is CASSRAGDEQYF. The whole variable domain, remainder taken from reference TRBV7-9 and TRBJ2-7, is DTGVSQNPRHKITKRGQNVTFRCDPISEHNRLYWYRQTLGQGPEFLTYFQNEAQLEKSRLLSDRFSAERPKGSFSTLEIQRTEQGDSAMYLCASSRAGDEQYFGPGTRLTVT.

On this clone: The read stops 3 residues short of the end of the CDR3; the missing end is completed from the germline J gene. The chain has TRBV6-1 and TRBJ1-1; a possible D gene is TRBD1 (5 bases). The CDR3 length is 14 residues. Deletions cut 4 bases from V and 3 bases from J, with 12 bases between. Germline CDR1 and CDR2: MNHNS and SASEGT. CDR3 DNA, as far as it was read: TGTGCCAGCAGTGGCTGGCGGGGGGACACTGAA. As protein: CASSGWRGDTE. The entire CDR3 reads CASSGWRGDTEAFF.

A remark on this clone: The CDR3 extends 3 residues past the end of the read, so its final part is completed from the germline J gene. V usage is TRBV7-2 and J usage is TRBJ2-3, with a possible D match to TRBD2 (6 bases). V lost 6 bases and J lost 4, with 11 bases in between. The CDR3 contains 13 residues. Germline CDR1 is SGHTA and CDR2 is FQGNSA. Partial CDR3 DNA: TGTGCCAGCAGTATACTAGCTTCAGATACG. Its translation: CASSILASDT. The whole CDR3 sequence is CASSILASDTQYF.

In the case of this clone: Sequencing ends 3 residues short of the CDR3 end; the germline J gene provides the rest. The chain is built from TRBV14 and TRBJ2-6; no clear D. The germline gives CDR1 SGHDN, CDR2 FVKESK. This CDR3 has 14 amino acids. The V and J ends lost 4 bases and 2 bases respectively, with 6 bases between them. Incomplete CDR3 DNA: TGTGCCAGCAGCCTGGTAGCTGGGGCCAACGTC. It is translated as CASSLVAGANV. The CDR3 as a whole reads CASSLVAGANVLTF. The full variable domain, rest sourced from reference TRBV14 and TRBJ2-6, is EAGVTQFPSHSVIEKGQTVTLRCDPISGHDNLYWYRRVMGKEIKFLLHFVKESKQDESGMPNNRFLAERTGGTYSTLKVQPAELEDSGVYFCASSLVAGANVLTFGAGSRLTVL.

A word on this clone: The sequenced fragment ends 3 residues before the CDR3 boundary, so the rest is inferred from the germline J gene. The chain couples TRBV30 to TRBJ2-2; 8 bases are a match to TRBD1. CDR1 and CDR2 from the germline V gene are GTSNPN and SVGIG (reference sequence). Germline trimming cut 4 bases from V and 3 bases from J; bases unmatched to any gene: 4. The CDR3 spans 14 residues. CDR3 DNA, as far as it was read: TGTGCCTGGACCAGGGGGCTAGACACCGGGGAG. It yields the protein CAWTRGLDTGE. The CDR3, in full, reads CAWTRGLDTGELFF.

About this clone: Sequencing ends 3 residues short of the CDR3 end; the germline J gene provides the rest. The chain has TRBV13 and TRBJ2-2, with 9 nucleotides matching TRBD2. This CDR3 is 16 amino acids long. Trimming at V came to 5 bases and at J to 6 bases, leaving 10 bases not matched to a gene. The germline CDR1 and CDR2 sequences are PRHDT and FYEKMQ (reference sequence). CDR3 in amino acids: CASSRWTSDISGELFF. The sequenced CDR3 bases are TGTGCCAGCAGCCGGTGGACTAGCGATATTTCCGGGGAG.

In the case of this clone: The CDR3 end lies 3 residues beyond the end of the read and is filled in from the germline J gene. V is TRBV10-2 and J is TRBJ2-3; perhaps TRBD2 as D (5 bases). Germline V gives CDR1 WSHSY, CDR2 SAAADI. The CDR3 runs 14 residues. Trimming shortened V by 3 bases and J by 5 bases, and 12 bases separated the two germline ends. The sequenced CDR3 bases are TGCGCCAGCAGTGATCGAGGGCCCTTAGATACG. Protein product: CASSDRGPLDT. The whole CDR3 region reads CASSDRGPLDTQYF.

About this clone: The read stops 3 residues short of the end of the CDR3; the missing end is completed from the germline J gene. The chain couples TRBV5-1 to TRBJ1-2; TRBD1 is a possible D gene (6 bases). CDR3 size: 14 residues. The germline V gene has CDR1 SGHRS and CDR2 YFSETQ. Trimming took 4 bases from V and 4 from J, leaving 14 bases between them. CDR3 residues: CASSGRQAGYGYTF. Partial CDR3 DNA: TGCGCCAGCAGCGGGCGACAGGCCGGCTATGGC.

To note about this clone: With the read ending 3 residues before the CDR3 end, the germline J gene is used to fill in that end. The chain employs TRBV20-1 and TRBJ2-1; 14 bases fit TRBD2. The CDR3 extends over 17 amino acids. J lost 4 bases, V lost 1 base, and 6 bases had no gene match. Germline CDR1 DFQATT, CDR2 SNEGSKA (reference sequence). The DNA read from the CDR3 is TGCAGTGCTAGAGGGGAATGGACTAGCGGGGGGTACAATGAG. It is translated as CSARGEWTSGGYNE. In full, the CDR3 reads CSARGEWTSGGYNEQFF.

To note about this clone: The read finishes 3 residues shy of the CDR3 end, and the germline J gene is used to complete it. The chain couples TRBV5-1 to TRBJ2-3; a possible D gene is TRBD1 (6 bases). The CDR3 runs 16 residues. Per germline, CDR1 SGHRS and CDR2 YFSETQ. V was clipped by 0 bases and J by 5 bases, with 16 bases between them. This CDR3 is CASSLARPQTGDTQYF. Partial CDR3 DNA: TGCGCCAGCAGCTTGGCCCGACCCCAGACAGGAGATACG. Complete variable domain (other parts from reference TRBV5-1 and TRBJ2-3): KAGVTQTPRYLIKTRGQQVTLSCSPISGHRSVSWYQQTPGQGLQFLFEYFSETQRNKGNFPGRFSGRQFSNSRSEMNVSTLELGDSALYLCASSLARPQTGDTQYFGPGTRLTVL.

In the case of this clone: Sequencing ends 3 residues short of the CDR3 end; the germline J gene provides the rest. V is TRBV19 and J is TRBJ1-2; no firm D call. Germline V gene sequence: CDR1 LNHDA, CDR2 SQIVND (reference sequence). The CDR3 contains 16 residues. The V and J ends lost 5 bases and 2 bases respectively, with 18 bases between them. The CDR3: CASSPAFGRRNYGYTF. Partial CDR3 DNA: TGTGCCAGTAGTCCCGCCTTTGGCAGGAGGAACTATGGC.

Note on this clone: The CDR3 end lies 3 residues beyond the end of the read and is filled in from the germline J gene. The V gene is TRBV12-3 or TRBV12-4, the J gene TRBJ2-3; a possible D gene is TRBD2 (5 bases). The ends were cut back, 0 bases at V and 6 bases at J, with 10 bases in the middle. This CDR3 is built from 14 residues. Here the CDR3 reads CASSLAPGEDTQYF. The sequenced CDR3 bases are TGTGCCAGCAGTTTAGCCCCCGGGGAGGATACG.

CDR3 in amino acids: CASSLGQGRNTIYF. Incomplete CDR3 DNA: TGTGCCAGCAGTTTAGGGCAGGGAAGAAACACC. The chain uses TRBV28 and TRBJ1-3; perhaps TRBD1 as D (5 bases). The read stops 3 residues short of the end of the CDR3; the missing end is completed from the germline J gene. With 2 bases removed from V and 5 bases from J, the gap between germline ends came to 10 bases. The CDR3 totals 14 residues. The germline gives CDR1 MDHEN, CDR2 SYDVKM.

Turning to this clone: The read comes to an end 3 residues before the CDR3 does, leaving the germline J gene to fill in the end. The rearrangement joins TRBV5-1 to TRBJ1-5; a weak D match, TRBD1 (6 bases). Deletions cut 2 bases from V and 2 bases from J, with 11 bases between. The CDR3 is made up of 15 amino acids. Germline-derived CDR1 and CDR2 are SGHRS and YFSETQ. Partial CDR3 DNA: TGCGCCAGCAGCTTTACAGGGAGTGGCAATCAGCCC. This encodes CASSFTGSGNQP. The whole CDR3 is CASSFTGSGNQPQHF.

In the case of this clone: The read finishes 3 residues shy of the CDR3 end, and the germline J gene is used to complete it. V is TRBV3-1 (or the pseudogene TRBV3-2) and J is TRBJ2-7, with 7 bases matching TRBD1. CDR3 length equals 14 residues. Germline lookup yields CDR1 LGHDT and CDR2 YNNKEL (reference sequence). J gave up 6 bases and V 4 bases, and 9 bases lay outside the gene matches. Partial CDR3 DNA: TGTGCCAGCAGCCCTGGACAGGTAATAGGCGAG. It codes for CASSPGQVIGE. The entire CDR3 protein reads CASSPGQVIGEQYF.

In the case of this clone: The read comes to an end 3 residues before the CDR3 does, leaving the germline J gene to fill in the end. The chain recombines TRBV6-1 with TRBJ2-7, with TRBD2 identical over 8 bases. The V segment lost 4 bases and the J segment 3 bases; nucleotides outside the gene matches: 11. Per germline, CDR1 MNHNS and CDR2 SASEGT. This CDR3 contains 16 residues. CDR3: CASSGGIAGPLYEQYF. The part of the CDR3 DNA that was read is TGTGCCAGCAGTGGTGGGATAGCGGGGCCACTCTACGAG.

As for this clone: The CDR3 end falls 3 residues outside the read, so it is completed with the germline J gene. The chain employs TRBV18 and TRBJ1-2; D remains ambiguous. The CDR3 extends over 14 amino acids. V was trimmed by 3 bases and J by 1 base, leaving 9 bases between them. Germline assignment: CDR1 KGHSH and CDR2 LQKENI. The sequenced part of the CDR3 DNA is TGTGCCAGCTCACCCCCAGTACGTAACTATGGC. Translating it yields CASSPPVRNYG. The entire CDR3 reads CASSPPVRNYGYTF.

For this clone: The observed sequence ends 3 residues before the CDR3 terminus, with the missing tail filled in from the germline J gene. The genes are TRBV19 and TRBJ1-2, with 7 bases fitting TRBD1. The CDR3 loop spans 17 amino acids. CDR1 LNHDA and CDR2 SQIVND come from the germline V gene (reference sequence). The sequenced part of the CDR3 DNA is TGTGCCAGTAGTATGGGGTTGGAGACAGGGATGTTCCACGAC. It yields the protein CASSMGLETGMFHD. The complete CDR3 reads CASSMGLETGMFHDYTF.

Regarding this clone: The read terminates 3 residues ahead of where the CDR3 ends, so the germline J gene completes it. The chain recombines TRBV19 with TRBJ1-5; D is unresolved. The V gene's germline CDR1 is LNHDA and CDR2 SQIVND (reference sequence). Trimming cost V 3 bases and J 2 bases, with 14 bases left between them. The CDR3 totals 16 residues. CDR3 bases read: TGTGCCAGTAGTATGAGCGGGGATCGTCGCAATCAGCCC. As protein: CASSMSGDRRNQP. The full CDR3 is CASSMSGDRRNQPQHF.

About this clone: The read terminates 3 residues before the CDR3 end, so the remaining end is supplied by the germline J gene. The J gene is TRBJ2-5, the V gene TRBV30; D remains ambiguous. The CDR3 runs 11 residues. The ends were cut back, 4 bases at V and 3 bases at J, with 6 bases in the middle. Germline V gene lookup returns CDR1 GTSNPN and CDR2 SVGIG (reference sequence). CDR3 loop: CAWTSEETQYF. Incomplete CDR3 DNA: TGTGCCTGGACGTCAGAAGAGACC. Combining the CDR3 with reference TRBV30 and TRBJ2-5 gives the whole variable domain SQTIHQWPATLVQPVGSPLSLECTVEGTSNPNLYWYRQAAGRGLQLLFYSVGIGQISSEVPQNLSASRPQDRQFILSSKKLLLSDSGFYLCAWTSEETQYFGPGTRLLVL.

As concerns this clone: From the germline J gene comes the end of the CDR3, since the read stops 3 residues before it. The chain combines TRBV20-1 with TRBJ2-5; 11 positions match TRBD1. The CDR3 is 13 amino acids. Germline V lookup: CDR1 DFQATT, CDR2 SNEGSKA (reference sequence). V was clipped by 6 bases and J by 6 bases; unmatched bases: 6. The DNA read from the CDR3 is TGCAGTGCGGGGGACAGGGGGGGACAGACC. Protein: CSAGDRGGQT. The whole CDR3 protein reads CSAGDRGGQTQYF.

About this clone itself: The read gets to within 3 residues of the CDR3 end, and the germline J gene fills in the rest. V and J are TRBV28 and TRBJ2-1, with 9 nucleotides matching TRBD2. V lost 3 bases, J lost 9 bases, and 6 bases stayed unmatched. This CDR3 has 14 amino acids. Germline V gives CDR1 MDHEN, CDR2 SYDVKM. CDR3 sequence: CASSFSGGTAEQFF. CDR3 bases read: TGTGCCAGCAGTTTCAGCGGGGGGACGGCTGAG.